A single sample is the source of the 25 T cell receptor beta chains below, sequenced in a study of blood T cell repertoires in COVID-19. Using immunoSEQ multiplex PCR, the repertoire was profiled, and TCRdb retains in-frame clones only, with some absent. The table has nearly 400,000 clones, roughly nine tenths seen once. The sample taken for sequencing was PBMCs or T cells enriched from blood (not recorded which). Receptors were obtained from a woman aged 25 to 39 who had recovered from COVID-19.

The chain links TRBV27 to TRBJ1-2; D gene uncertain. CDR1 and CDR2 from the germline V gene are MNHEY and SMNVEV (reference sequence). Between the trimmed V and J ends, which lost 7 bases and 3 bases, there was a span of 6 bases. The length of the CDR3 is 11 residues. The CDR3 spells CASKSYYGYTF. The CDR3 DNA follows: TGTGCCAGCAAATCCTACTATGGCTACACCTTC.

This sequence joins TRBV11-2 and TRBJ2-1; 13 nucleotides match TRBD2. Unmatched junction bases numbered 1, after V lost 1 base and J lost 4 bases. Germline CDR1 and CDR2: SGHAT and FQNNGV. The CDR3 spans 16 residues. The CDR3 bases are TGTGCCAGCAGCTTAGGACTAGCGGGAGGTTACAATGAGCAGTTCTTC. Translated, it gives CASSLGLAGGYNEQFF.

The J gene is TRBJ2-7, the V gene TRBV7-2; TRBD2 might be the D (7 bases). Germline CDR1 is SGHTA and CDR2 is FQGNSA. The CDR3 has 13 amino acids. V lost 3 bases, J lost 4 bases, and 10 bases lay in between. The CDR3 reads CASSFRGGYEQYF. The CDR3 DNA reads TGTGCCAGCAGCTTTAGGGGGGGGTACGAGCAGTACTTC.

V and J are TRBV2 and TRBJ1-2, with D maybe TRBD1 (5 bases). Per germline, CDR1 SNHLY and CDR2 FYNNEI. V was pared by 4 bases and J by 7 bases, with 22 bases between. The CDR3 totals 16 residues. For the CDR3, the DNA is TGTGCCAGCAGTGGAGGTCGGCAGTCTCGGGGGGGTGGCTACACCTTC. It yields the protein CASSGGRQSRGGGYTF.

The gene calls are TRBV4-3 and TRBJ2-2; TRBD1 agrees at 10 bases. Germline V lookup: CDR1 LGHNA, CDR2 YSLEER. CDR3 length equals 16 residues. With V trimmed by 4 bases and J by 7 bases, 9 bases remained unmatched. The CDR3 here is CASSLLSGTGVGELFF. The CDR3 DNA reads TGCGCCAGCAGCCTCCTTTCTGGGACAGGGGTCGGGGAGCTGTTTTTT.

In this sample, this clone turned up once. The chain has TRBV19 and TRBJ2-1; 11 nucleotides agree with TRBD2. The CDR3 runs 16 residues. The germline V gene has CDR1 LNHDA and CDR2 SQIVND (reference sequence). J was trimmed by 1 base and V by 7 bases; bases with no gene match: 6. DNA of the CDR3: TGTGCCAGTACCCCTAGCGGGAGGTGGTCCTACAATGAGCAGTTCTTC. It specifies CASTPSGRWSYNEQFF.

A word on this clone: Other DNA sequences in the same sample also yield this CDR3. The genes are TRBV4-1 and TRBJ1-1; perhaps TRBD1 as D (6 bases). The CDR3 has 14 amino acids. The V gene's germline CDR1 is MGHRA and CDR2 YSYEKL. V lost 3 bases and J lost 3, with 11 bases in between. CDR3 coding DNA: TGCGCCAGCAGCCATTCACAGGGCTACACTGAAGCTTTCTTT. The encoded protein is CASSHSQGYTEAFF.

J is TRBJ1-3 and V is TRBV7-9; D gene unclear. The CDR3 runs 12 residues. CDR1 and CDR2 (germline): SEHNR, FQNEAQ (reference sequence). CDR3 nucleotides: TGTGCTCAGGAGGGCCTTGGTAACACCATATATTTT. Its protein product is CAQEGLGNTIYF.

The chain employs TRBV6-1 and TRBJ2-1; TRBD2 matches 7 bases. Trimming cost V 0 bases and J 1 base; bases outside gene matches: 6. Germline V gene sequence: CDR1 MNHNS, CDR2 SASEGT. This CDR3 region has 17 residues. The CDR3 DNA reads TGTGCCAGCAGTGAAGCGAGGGTAGCGGGTTCCTACAATGAGCAGTTCTTC. This gives the protein CASSEARVAGSYNEQFF.

This chain joins TRBV18 and TRBJ2-1, with TRBD2 identical over 9 bases. The ends lost 4 bases at V and 1 base at J; junction bases unmatched: 2. The CDR3 extends over 15 amino acids. Germline CDR1 reads KGHSH; CDR2 reads LQKENI. The CDR3, as DNA: TGTGCCAGCTCACTTAGCGGGAGTTCCTACAATGAGCAGTTCTTC. This codes for CASSLSGSSYNEQFF.

For this clone: The junction shows a germline mismatch at one end, possibly a read error. This chain joins TRBV9 and TRBJ1-4, with a weak D call TRBD1 (6 bases). Germline loops: CDR1 SGDLS, CDR2 YYNGEE. This CDR3 region has 15 residues. CDR3 amino acids: CASSAEQGSGEKLFF. The CDR3 DNA is TGCGCCAGCAGCGCAGAGCAGGGGTCGGGGGAAAAACTGTTTTTT.

The chain employs TRBV5-1 and TRBJ1-1; a possible D gene is TRBD1 (6 bases). The CDR3 runs to 15 residues. The V end lost 6 bases, the J end lost 1 base, and 16 bases lay between the germline ends. Germline assignment: CDR1 SGHRS and CDR2 YFSETQ. CDR3 amino acids: CASKPGTTTNTEAFF. The CDR3 DNA reads TGCGCCAGCAAACCCGGGACAACAACGAACACTGAAGCTTTCTTT.

On this clone itself: Other DNA sequences in this specimen translate into the identical CDR3. The chain combines TRBV11-3 with TRBJ1-6, with TRBD1 as a possible D gene (6 bases). Per the germline V gene, CDR1 is SGHNT and CDR2 is YENEEA. V gave up 5 bases and J gave up 7 bases, with 12 bases separating them. The CDR3 is 14 residues long. This chain's CDR3 is CASSLGGVNSPLHF. The CDR3 nucleotides are TGTGCCAGCAGCCTAGGGGGGGTGAATTCACCCCTCCACTTT.

The genes are TRBV7-9 and TRBJ2-7, with 9 bases that match TRBD1. The CDR3 spans 13 residues. J was trimmed by 6 bases and V by 3 bases; bases with no gene match: 3. The V gene's germline CDR1 is SEHNR and CDR2 FQNEAQ (reference sequence). CDR3 in amino acids: CASSFGTGSEQYF. DNA of the CDR3: TGTGCCAGCAGCTTCGGGACAGGGAGCGAGCAGTACTTC.

This chain uses TRBV4-2 with TRBJ1-4; the D is unclear. CDR3 length equals 13 residues. The germline V and J ends were trimmed by 0 bases and 8 bases, with 7 bases remaining between them. From germline, CDR1 is LGHNA and CDR2 YNFKEQ. The CDR3 nucleotides are TGTGCCAGCAGCCAAGATTTTAGCGAAAAACTGTTTTTT. This encodes CASSQDFSEKLFF.

This chain links TRBV10-2 with TRBJ2-2; D is uncertain. The CDR3 covers 12 residues. The germline V and J ends were trimmed by 6 bases and 8 bases, with 10 bases remaining between them. Germline CDR1 and CDR2: WSHSY and SAAADI. In nucleotides, the CDR3 is TGCGCCAGCAGCCACGGTAGTGGGGAGCTGTTTTTT. Translated: CASSHGSGELFF.

Notes on this clone: One end of the junction varies from germline; a read error may be responsible. This chain links TRBV3-1 (or the pseudogene TRBV3-2) with TRBJ1-4, with unresolved D. Germline assignment: CDR1 LGHDT and CDR2 YNNKEL (reference sequence). The CDR3 is 14 amino acids. CDR3 DNA sequence: TGTGCCAGCAGCGTACCCGGGTCTAAGGAAAAACTGTTTTTT. This sequence encodes CASSVPGSKEKLFF.

The V and J genes are TRBV7-9 and TRBJ1-4, with 8 bases that match TRBD1. J was trimmed by 7 bases and V by 5 bases; bases with no gene match: 9. The germline V gene has CDR1 SEHNR and CDR2 FQNEAQ (reference sequence). The length of the CDR3 is 15 residues. The CDR3 bases are TGTGCCAGCAGCCGAAGACAGGGGAGTTTTGAAAAACTGTTTTTT. Amino acids: CASSRRQGSFEKLFF.

This clone turned up a few times. V gene TRBV2 combines with J gene TRBJ1-2; 10 positions match TRBD1. Germline V gene lookup returns CDR1 SNHLY and CDR2 FYNNEI. Trimming cost V 8 bases and J 7 bases; bases outside gene matches: 7. The CDR3 has 13 amino acids. Here the CDR3 DNA reads TGTGCCAGCGATGACAGGGGGCAGGGTGGCTACACCTTC. This gives the protein CASDDRGQGGYTF.

The V gene is TRBV5-1, the J gene TRBJ1-5; 7 nucleotides match TRBD1. V shed 0 bases and J 4 bases; nucleotides not matched to a gene: 4. The length of the CDR3 is 15 residues. The V gene's germline CDR1 is SGHRS and CDR2 YFSETQ. CDR3 sequence (DNA): TGCGCCAGCAGCTTGGACGGACAGGTTAATCAGCCCCAGCATTTT. It encodes CASSLDGQVNQPQHF.

The chain recombines TRBV13 with TRBJ2-2, with D uncertain. The CDR3 is 12 residues long. Germline loops: CDR1 PRHDT, CDR2 FYEKMQ (reference sequence). The ends were cut back, 5 bases at V and 5 bases at J, with 6 bases in the middle. For the CDR3, the DNA is TGTGCCAGCAGCCCTCCTACCGGGGAGCTGTTTTTT. It yields the protein CASSPPTGELFF.

This sequence joins TRBV5-6 and TRBJ2-7; D uncertain. Germline V CDR1 and CDR2: SGHDT, YYEEEE. Trimming pared 1 base from V and 5 bases from J, leaving 19 bases between. This CDR3 comprises 16 residues. In DNA form, the CDR3 reads TGTGCCAGCAGCTTGTATTACCTCCCCCTAGATGACGAGCAGTACTTC. It specifies CASSLYYLPLDDEQYF.

This clone has a handful of counts. This chain links TRBV24-1 with TRBJ2-2; D possibly corresponds to TRBD1 (6 bases). The CDR3 runs to 17 residues. V dropped 0 bases and J dropped 3 bases, with 13 bases sitting between them. Germline V gene sequence: CDR1 KGHDR, CDR2 SFDVKD. The CDR3 here is CATSDLRSGHDTGELFF. The CDR3 nucleotides read TGTGCCACCAGTGATTTGCGCTCGGGACACGACACCGGGGAGCTGTTTTTT.

The CDR3 sequence is CASSSQQGLGGYTF. The CDR3 DNA follows: TGTGCCAGCAGCTCCCAACAGGGTTTAGGAGGCTACACCTTC. This chain uses TRBV7-9 with TRBJ1-2; possibly TRBD1 for D (6 bases). V was cut by 4 bases and J by 8 bases, with 17 bases left in between. Germline CDR1 reads SEHNR; CDR2 reads FQNEAQ (reference sequence). The CDR3 runs 14 residues.

This clone appeared once. J is TRBJ2-5 and V is TRBV9, with a tentative D call TRBD1 (5 bases). This CDR3 is built from 14 residues. The V end lost 2 bases, the J end lost 9 bases, and 17 bases lay between the germline ends. Germline-derived CDR1 and CDR2 are SGDLS and YYNGEE. Here the CDR3 reads CASSVTDSLGAQYF. CDR3 bases: TGTGCCAGCAGCGTTACCGACAGCCTAGGGGCCCAGTACTTC. Combining the CDR3 with reference TRBV9 and TRBJ2-5 gives the whole variable domain DSGVTQTPKHLITATGQRVTLRCSPRSGDLSVYWYQQSLDQGLQFLIQYYNGEERAKGNILERFSAQQFPDLHSELNLSSLELGDSALYFCASSVTDSLGAQYFGPGTRLLVL.